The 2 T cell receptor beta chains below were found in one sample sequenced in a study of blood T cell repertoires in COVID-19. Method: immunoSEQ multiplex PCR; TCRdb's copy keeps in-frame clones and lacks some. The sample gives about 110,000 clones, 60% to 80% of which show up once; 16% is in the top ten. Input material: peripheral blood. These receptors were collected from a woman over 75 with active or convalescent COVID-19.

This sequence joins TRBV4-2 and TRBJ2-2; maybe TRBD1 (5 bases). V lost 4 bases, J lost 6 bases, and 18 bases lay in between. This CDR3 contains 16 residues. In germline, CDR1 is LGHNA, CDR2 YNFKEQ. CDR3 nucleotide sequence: TGTGCCAGCAGCCGATTGGGCAGGGAATTCTCCGGGGAGCTGTTTTTT. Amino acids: CASSRLGREFSGELFF.

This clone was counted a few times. DNA of the CDR3: TGTGCCAGCAGCCCCGACGGGACTAGCTTTGAGCAGTTCTTC. Translation: CASSPDGTSFEQFF. This chain uses TRBV9 with TRBJ2-1, with 9 bases matching TRBD2. This CDR3 region has 14 residues. CDR1 and CDR2 from the germline V gene are SGDLS and YYNGEE. Trimming took 4 bases from V and 9 from J; bases not matched to a gene: 8. The full variable domain, its missing parts supplied by reference TRBV9 and TRBJ2-1, is DSGVTQTPKHLITATGQRVTLRCSPRSGDLSVYWYQQSLDQGLQFLIQYYNGEERAKGNILERFSAQQFPDLHSELNLSSLELGDSALYFCASSPDGTSFEQFFGPGTRLTVL.